A selection of T cell receptor beta chains follows, all from one sample in a study of T cell repertoires in cytomegalovirus infection. Using its own MiXCR run on the reads, TCRdb lists one record per CDR3 protein. Of about 830,000 distinct CDR3 sequences listed, 30% to 35% were seen once; the top ten hold around 11%. The antigens for these receptors are not known. The sample here was cultured CD8+ T cells from PBMCs, taken from culture after CMV antigen stimulation. Receptors were obtained from a human donor in good health (CMV status not recorded). Some clones in this sample may be carry-over from other donors' samples. CDR3s include the opening cysteine and the closing phenylalanine or tryptophan. The order of the fields is J gene, clone size, D gene, V gene, CDR3 DNA, CDR3 protein. The D gene is left open where the match is weak. The size field is filled for only some rows; it gives once, few, many or a size class.

j_call: TRBJ1-5
clone_size: few
d_call: -
v_call: TRBV15
cdr3_nt: TGTGCCACCAGCAGAGATCTAGGAGGATACCAGCCCCAGCATTTT
cdr3_aa: CATSRDLGGYQPQHF

j_call: TRBJ2-7
clone_size: -
d_call: -
v_call: TRBV20-1
cdr3_nt: TGCAGTGCGACGGCTGACCTAGGGTTCAACTACGAGCAGTACTTC
cdr3_aa: CSATADLGFNYEQYF

j_call: TRBJ2-7
clone_size: -
d_call: -
v_call: TRBV12-5
cdr3_nt: TGTGCTAGTAGTTTAAACAGCTTCTACGAGCAGTACTTC
cdr3_aa: CASSLNSFYEQYF

j_call: TRBJ2-5
clone_size: many
d_call: -
v_call: TRBV6-5
cdr3_nt: TGTGCCAGCAGTTACTCGGAGGGTAACAGGGAGACCCAGTACTTC
cdr3_aa: CASSYSEGNRETQYF

j_call: TRBJ1-4
clone_size: few
d_call: -
v_call: TRBV4-1
cdr3_nt: TGCGCCAGCAGCCTATCCATAGCCCCATCCGGAAAACTGTTTTTT
cdr3_aa: CASSLSIAPSGKLFF

j_call: TRBJ2-3
clone_size: -
d_call: -
v_call: TRBV12-3/TRBV12-4
cdr3_nt: TGTGCCAGCACCCGGGGGGCCCCTTACACAGATACGCAGTATTTT
cdr3_aa: CASTRGAPYTDTQYF

j_call: TRBJ1-2
clone_size: many
d_call: -
v_call: TRBV7-9
cdr3_nt: TGTGCCAGCAGCCCCCCATCTAACTATGGCTACACCTTC
cdr3_aa: CASSPPSNYGYTF

j_call: TRBJ2-7
clone_size: -
d_call: -
v_call: TRBV4-1
cdr3_nt: TGCGCCAGCAGCTCAAGGGGGGGGTTCTACGAGCAGTACTTC
cdr3_aa: CASSSRGGFYEQYF

j_call: TRBJ1-1
clone_size: -
d_call: TRBD1
v_call: TRBV12-3/TRBV12-4
cdr3_nt: TGTGCCAGCAGTTTTTGGGTGGGACAGGGAAACACTGAAGCTTTCTTT
cdr3_aa: CASSFWVGQGNTEAFF

j_call: TRBJ2-2
clone_size: -
d_call: TRBD2
v_call: TRBV5-1
cdr3_nt: TGCGCCAGCAGCTTTCGCGGGGGGGACACCGGGGAGCTGTTTTTT
cdr3_aa: CASSFRGGDTGELFF

j_call: TRBJ2-1
clone_size: -
d_call: TRBD2
v_call: TRBV27
cdr3_nt: TGTGCCAGCAGTTTAGTTAGCGGGGGGCCGAGCTCCTACAATGAGCAGTTCTTC
cdr3_aa: CASSLVSGGPSSYNEQFF

j_call: TRBJ1-2
clone_size: -
d_call: TRBD1
v_call: TRBV5-6
cdr3_nt: TGTGCCAGCAGCCACCGGGACAGGCGATCCGGCTACACCTTC
cdr3_aa: CASSHRDRRSGYTF

j_call: TRBJ2-3
clone_size: many
d_call: -
v_call: TRBV12-3/TRBV12-4
cdr3_nt: TGTGCCAGCACCTTCGGCGAGGTCCTTGGCACAGATACGCAGTATTTT
cdr3_aa: CASTFGEVLGTDTQYF

j_call: TRBJ1-1
clone_size: -
d_call: -
v_call: TRBV6-2/TRBV6-3
cdr3_nt: TGTGCCACCAGAGCCGGAGTACGTAAGAACACTGAAGCTTTCTTT
cdr3_aa: CATRAGVRKNTEAFF

j_call: TRBJ2-6
clone_size: many
d_call: -
v_call: TRBV7-9
cdr3_nt: TGTGCCAGCAGCTTAGCGATGCGTTCTGGGGCCAACGTCCTGACTTTC
cdr3_aa: CASSLAMRSGANVLTF

j_call: TRBJ2-5
clone_size: few
d_call: TRBD1
v_call: TRBV7-6
cdr3_nt: TGTGCCAGCAAAGGGGACAGGCCCGAGACCCAGTACTTC
cdr3_aa: CASKGDRPETQYF

j_call: TRBJ1-5
clone_size: -
d_call: -
v_call: TRBV27
cdr3_nt: TGTGCCAGCGGCCCTTGGGGGCGGCCCCAGCATTTT
cdr3_aa: CASGPWGRPQHF

j_call: TRBJ1-5
clone_size: few
d_call: TRBD1
v_call: TRBV6-2/TRBV6-3
cdr3_nt: TGTGCCAGCAGTTTTTTGGACAGGGGCCAGCCCCAGCATTTT
cdr3_aa: CASSFLDRGQPQHF